The 22 T cell receptor beta chains presented below share a single source sample, sequenced in a study of vaccination and CD4 T cells after COVID-19. With the Oncomine TCR Beta short-read assay, DNA from cultured CD4+ T cells was sequenced. TCRdb called the PCR reads again in MiXCR, with one record for every CDR3 protein. The data show several thousand distinct CDR3 sequences, around 22% seen once. These receptors have no known antigen. The treatment is: roughly ten-day PBMC culture with coronavirus spike peptide pools or control peptides (ViraFEST assay). The material was CD4+ T cells from blood, cultured in vitro, obtained after SARS-CoV-2 vaccination. The receptors here all came from a human donor who had recovered from COVID-19.

This clonotype has a handful of counts. The gene calls are TRBV20-1 and TRBJ1-5; a weak D match, TRBD1 (6 bases). V lost 7 bases and J 2 bases, leaving 12 bases between the germline ends. The CDR3 sequence is 13 residues long. Germline V gives CDR1 DFQATT, CDR2 SNEGSKA (reference sequence). In DNA form, the CDR3 reads TGCAGTGGTCTGTCAGGGGGCAATCAGCCCCAGCATTTT. It translates to CSGLSGGNQPQHF.

A few counts support this clonotype. The chain has TRBV10-1 and TRBJ2-5, with D perhaps being TRBD1 or TRBD2 (5 bases each). V lost 0 bases, J lost 3 bases, and 11 bases lay in between. CDR3 size: 15 residues. The germline CDR1 and CDR2 sequences are WNHNN and SYGVQD (reference sequence). DNA of the CDR3: TGCGCCAGCAGTGAGTCGGGTAGGGGAGAAGAGACCCAGTACTTC. It encodes CASSESGRGEETQYF.

The DNA of the CDR3 is TGCAGTGCTCCACCCCTGGGGGGTATGGGGAATTCACCCCTCCACTTT. The encoded protein is CSAPPLGGMGNSPLHF. This chain connects TRBV20-1 to TRBJ1-6; tentatively, D is TRBD1 (5 bases). The CDR3 runs to 16 residues. From germline, CDR1 is DFQATT and CDR2 SNEGSKA (reference sequence). The V end was cut by 5 bases, the J end by 7 bases, with 21 bases between.

This clonotype ranks as medium-sized. V usage is TRBV20-1 and J usage is TRBJ1-2; D gene ambiguous. The CDR3 length is 13 residues. CDR1 and CDR2 from the germline V gene are DFQATT and SNEGSKA (reference sequence). V was cut by 3 bases and J by 8 bases, with 16 bases left in between. For the CDR3, the DNA is TGCAGTGCTAGGGTCGCTCAGTATTGGGGCTACACCTTC. Encoded protein: CSARVAQYWGYTF.

This clonotype is labeled medium-sized. The genes are TRBV6-1 and TRBJ2-5; D is possibly TRBD2 (6 bases). This CDR3 has 13 residues. Germline V lookup: CDR1 MNHNS, CDR2 SASEGT. The ends were cut back, 10 bases at V and 7 bases at J, with 19 bases in the middle. The CDR3 sequence: CAISSVGAGTQYF. For the CDR3, the DNA is TGTGCCATTTCTAGCGTCGGGGCCGGGACCCAGTACTTC.

The chain combines TRBV10-3 with TRBJ1-1; a possible D gene is TRBD1 (5 bases). CDR3 length equals 15 residues. The V end lost 0 bases, the J end lost 1 base, and 9 bases lay between the germline ends. Per the germline V gene, CDR1 is ENHRY and CDR2 is SYGVKD. The CDR3 loop is CAISESGAGNTEAFF. CDR3 bases: TGTGCCATCAGTGAGTCAGGGGCGGGGAACACTGAAGCTTTCTTT.

This clonotype was counted between two and nine times. The J gene is TRBJ2-5, the V gene TRBV5-1; TRBD1 aligns across 8 bases. The trim removed 1 base at V and 4 bases at J, leaving 6 bases unmatched. CDR3 length: 15 amino acids. The germline CDR1 and CDR2 sequences are SGHRS and YFSETQ. CDR3 region: CASSLISGGPETQYF. DNA for the CDR3: TGCGCCAGCAGCTTGATATCAGGGGGCCCAGAGACCCAGTACTTC.

The chain has TRBV10-1 and TRBJ2-3, with D perhaps matching TRBD1 (6 bases). In germline, CDR1 is WNHNN, CDR2 SYGVQD (reference sequence). The CDR3 runs to 16 residues. V was trimmed by 4 bases and J by 3 bases, leaving 17 bases between them. CDR3 sequence reads: CASSVTRGIRTDTQYF. The CDR3 DNA is TGCGCCAGCAGTGTGACCAGGGGTATCAGGACAGATACGCAGTATTTT.

This clonotype is medium-sized within its sample. The chain recombines TRBV7-8 with TRBJ2-1; a weak D match, TRBD2 (6 bases). The length of the CDR3 is 17 residues. V lost 2 bases to trimming and J lost 1 base, with 15 bases between them. CDR1 and CDR2 from the germline V gene are SGHVS and FQNEAQ. The CDR3 sequence: CASSLQAAGRSYNEQFF. DNA of the CDR3: TGTGCCAGCAGCTTACAAGCGGCGGGAAGGTCCTACAATGAGCAGTTCTTC.

This clonotype ranks as medium-sized. The J gene is TRBJ1-2, the V gene TRBV20-1, with TRBD1 as a possible D gene (5 bases). Germline V gives CDR1 DFQATT, CDR2 SNEGSKA (reference sequence). Trimming removed 3 bases at V and 4 bases at J, with 15 bases between. The CDR3 is 14 residues long. CDR3 loop: CSASEGLPSYGYTF. The CDR3 DNA is TGCAGTGCTAGTGAGGGACTACCTAGCTATGGCTACACCTTC.

This clonotype is medium-sized in the sample. This chain links TRBV7-9 with TRBJ1-1, with D uncertain. Per the germline V gene, CDR1 is SEHNR and CDR2 is FQNEAQ (reference sequence). The length of the CDR3 is 13 residues. Trimming left V 4 bases short and J 0 bases short, with 6 bases between. CDR3 DNA sequence: TGTGCCAGCAGCTCCCACATGAACACTGAAGCTTTCTTT. Amino acids: CASSSHMNTEAFF. The whole variable domain, filled in from reference TRBV7-9 and TRBJ1-1, reads DTGVSQNPRHKITKRGQNVTFRCDPISEHNRLYWYRQTLGQGPEFLTYFQNEAQLEKSRLLSDRFSAERPKGSFSTLEIQRTEQGDSAMYLCASSSHMNTEAFFGQGTRLTVV.

A word on this clonotype: A much larger clone sits a single nucleotide away, making a read error possible. Because it lacks the conserved phenylalanine or tryptophan at the end, this CDR3 is likely a read error. J is TRBJ2-7 and V is TRBV28; D gene uncertain. The V end lost 2 bases, the J end lost 6 bases, and 11 bases lay between the germline ends. Germline lookup yields CDR1 MDHEN and CDR2 SYDVKM. The CDR3 sequence is 13 residues long. In DNA form, the CDR3 reads TGTGCCAGCAGTTTAGGCCCCCGGGCCGAGCAGTACCTC. Protein sequence: CASSLGPRAEQYL.

A single count supports this clonotype. A much larger clone lies a single base off, so this may be a read error. The rearrangement links TRBV7-2 to TRBJ2-7; 13 positions agree with TRBD2. Germline V CDR1 and CDR2: SGHTA, FQGNSA. The CDR3 runs 16 residues. V lost 4 bases and J lost 5; bases outside the gene matches: 8. CDR3 sequence: CASSSRTSGSRHEQYF. CDR3 DNA: TGTGCCAGCAGCTCACGGACTAGCGGGAGTAGGCACGAGCAGTACTTC. Full variable domain (outside the CDR3, taken from reference TRBV7-2 and TRBJ2-7): GAGVSQSPSNKVTEKGKDVELRCDPISGHTALYWYRQSLGQGLEFLIYFQGNSAPDKSGLPSDRFSAERTGGSVSTLTIQRTQQEDSAVYLCASSSRTSGSRHEQYFGPGTRLTVT.

This sequence joins TRBV20-1 and TRBJ2-3; no firm D call. V lost 0 bases to trimming and J lost 9 bases, with 7 bases between them. CDR1 is DFQATT, CDR2 SNEGSKA, per germline (reference sequence). This CDR3 spans 11 amino acids. The CDR3 spells CSARDPPTQYF. The CDR3 DNA reads TGCAGTGCTAGAGATCCCCCCACGCAGTATTTT.

J is TRBJ1-2 and V is TRBV2, with D possibly being TRBD1 (6 bases). The length of the CDR3 is 12 residues. V lost 3 bases and J lost 8, with 10 bases in between. The germline gives CDR1 SNHLY, CDR2 FYNNEI. This chain's CDR3 is CASSEQGLGYTF. CDR3 nucleotide sequence: TGTGCCAGCAGTGAGCAGGGGCTCGGCTACACCTTC. The full variable domain, completed using reference TRBV2 and TRBJ1-2, is EPEVTQTPSHQVTQMGQEVILRCVPISNHLYFYWYRQILGQKVEFLVSFYNNEISEKSEIFDDQFSVERPDGSNFTLKIRSTKLEDSAMYFCASSEQGLGYTFGSGTRLTVV.

This clonotype turned up a few times. The chain couples TRBV28 to TRBJ2-1; 13 positions match TRBD2. CDR3 length equals 15 residues. In germline, CDR1 is MDHEN, CDR2 SYDVKM. Germline trimming cut 3 bases from V and 9 bases from J; bases unmatched to any gene: 5. In DNA, the CDR3 is TGTGCCAGCAGTTTCCCGGGACTAGCGGGATCTGAGCAGTTCTTC. It encodes CASSFPGLAGSEQFF.

The chain joins TRBV7-2 to TRBJ2-3; TRBD2 matches at 9 bases. From germline, CDR1 is SGHTA and CDR2 FQGNSA. CDR3 length: 15 residues. V shed 5 bases and J 1 base; nucleotides not matched to a gene: 4. CDR3: CASSPWTSGTDTQYF. CDR3 nucleotide sequence: TGTGCCAGCAGCCCTTGGACTAGCGGCACAGATACGCAGTATTTT.

Sample share makes this clonotype medium-sized. The chain couples TRBV20-1 to TRBJ2-5; 12 bases align to TRBD2. V gave up 7 bases and J gave up 4 bases; unmatched junction bases: 1. Germline CDR1 DFQATT, CDR2 SNEGSKA (reference sequence). The CDR3 loop spans 12 amino acids. CDR3 residues: CSGLAGVETQYF. CDR3 nucleotides: TGCAGTGGACTAGCGGGAGTAGAGACCCAGTACTTC.

The CDR3 DNA reads TGTGCCAGCAGGGGATCAACCGGGACAGGGAATTCACCCCTCCACTTT. It yields the protein CASRGSTGTGNSPLHF. The chain employs TRBV6-2 or TRBV6-3 and TRBJ1-6; TRBD1 matches at 9 bases. CDR1 and CDR2 from the germline V gene are MNHEY and SVGEGT. The CDR3 extends over 16 amino acids. J lost 7 bases, V lost 6 bases, and 10 bases had no gene match.

V usage is TRBV7-2 and J usage is TRBJ2-1, with TRBD2 matching 12 bases. This CDR3 comprises 17 residues. After removal of 1 base from V and 4 bases from J, the junction contained 5 bases not matched to a gene. The germline CDR1 and CDR2 sequences are SGHTA and FQGNSA. The CDR3 here is CASSLGLAGGKYNEQFF. In DNA, the CDR3 is TGTGCCAGCAGCTTAGGTCTAGCGGGAGGGAAATACAATGAGCAGTTCTTC.

The V call is TRBV28, the J call TRBJ2-3; no clear D gene. Germline V gene lookup returns CDR1 MDHEN and CDR2 SYDVKM. The CDR3 is 15 amino acids. Deletions cut 8 bases from V and 0 bases from J, with 15 bases between. The CDR3 spells CASCQDGASTDTQYF. The CDR3 bases are TGTGCCAGCTGTCAGGACGGAGCTAGCACAGATACGCAGTATTTT.

Turning to this clonotype: A much larger clonotype is one base distant, so this may be a read error. The V call is TRBV20-1, the J call TRBJ1-2; the D gene is possibly TRBD1 (5 bases). CDR3 length: 11 residues. Germline CDR1 DFQATT, CDR2 SNEGSKA (reference sequence). The CDR3: CSASRDYGYAF. In DNA form, the CDR3 reads TGCAGTGCTAGCAGGGATTATGGCTACGCCTTC.